This record concerns one T cell receptor beta chain sequence. Antigen unknown. Sequenced by immunoSEQ multiplex PCR; TCRdb stores in-frame clones only, minus some. The table includes 90,000 to 120,000 clones, roughly 90% detected once. This entry comes from a study of T cell responses to AZD1222 COVID-19 vaccine. Study-level points and caveats: Only a handful of people who got AZD1222 tested seropositive at baseline. Without day 14 samples, only post-peak T cell repertoires were studied.

Germline CDR1 LNHDA, CDR2 SQIVND (reference sequence). With 7 bases clipped from V and 7 bases from J, the junction kept 7 bases outside the gene matches. The CDR3 totals 13 residues. This sequence was found in an adult in good health. Sequenced here: peripheral blood, sampled on day 0 of AZD1222 vaccination. The chain combines TRBV19 with TRBJ1-2, with 9 nucleotides matching TRBD1. The CDR3 sequence: CASNEQGAGGYTF. CDR3 in DNA: TGTGCCAGTAATGAACAGGGGGCGGGTGGCTACACCTTC.